One sample yielded the 20 T cell receptor beta chains listed below, sequenced in a study of regulatory T cells in long-lasting Graves disease. Researchers made TCR beta libraries by using iRepertoire HTBI primers and running Arm-PCR on CDR3 regions. TCRdb recomputed calls from the multiplex PCR reads with MiXCR, one row per CDR3 protein. The sample shows around 400,000 distinct CDR3 sequences, about a sixth of them seen only once. Time point specified: newly diagnosed GD, antithyroid drugs for less than 3 months. Preparation of the TCR library used RNA extracted from PBMCs. The material was peripheral blood mononuclear cells (PBMCs), obtained at new diagnosis, from a patient treated with antithyroid drugs. All receptors come from a female donor with Graves disease.

The sample holds many counts of this clonotype. The V and J genes are TRBV4-1 and TRBJ2-2; no definite D call. Germline V lookup: CDR1 MGHRA, CDR2 YSYEKL. V gave up 1 base and J gave up 1 base, with 13 bases separating them. The CDR3 covers 17 residues. This CDR3 is CASSQVKWARNTGELFF. The CDR3 nucleotides read TGCGCCAGCAGCCAAGTTAAATGGGCCAGGAACACCGGGGAGCTGTTTTTT.

In this sample, this clonotype turned up many times. The chain uses TRBV20-1 and TRBJ1-5; 9 positions match TRBD1. The CDR3 totals 16 residues. CDR1 is DFQATT, CDR2 SNEGSKA, per germline (reference sequence). Trimming took 1 base from V and 4 from J; bases not matched to a gene: 8. The CDR3 loop is CSARVTGTGWNQPQHF. CDR3 nucleotide sequence: TGCAGTGCTAGAGTCACCGGGACAGGGTGGAATCAGCCCCAGCATTTT.

Of note for this clonotype: A read error may explain this, as a much larger clone is one base away. A read error is likely, as this CDR3 ends without the conserved phenylalanine or tryptophan. The chain employs TRBV7-9 and TRBJ2-2; D unclear. Germline V gives CDR1 SEHNR, CDR2 FQNEAQ (reference sequence). CDR3 length equals 14 residues. V shed 3 bases and J shed 0 bases, with 5 bases lying between them. CDR3 bases: TGTGCCAGCAGCTTCGCGACGAACACCGGGGAGCTGTTTTCT. Protein sequence: CASSFATNTGELFS.

This clonotype was counted at least ten times. This chain links TRBV24-1 with TRBJ1-5; D unresolved. The length of the CDR3 is 15 residues. Germline values: CDR1 KGHDR, CDR2 SFDVKD. V lost 3 bases to trimming and J lost 3 bases, with 11 bases between them. In DNA, the CDR3 is TGTGCCACCAGTGATCGGGCAACTTACAATCAGCCCCAGCATTTT. Protein sequence: CATSDRATYNQPQHF.

This clonotype was seen ten or more times. This chain connects TRBV27 to TRBJ1-2; D is undetermined. The CDR3 is 13 amino acids. V dropped 6 bases and J dropped 5 bases, with 13 bases sitting between them. Germline V gene sequence: CDR1 MNHEY, CDR2 SMNVEV (reference sequence). CDR3 in DNA: TGTGCCAGCAGCCTGGACGGATCATATGGCTACACCTTC. Amino acids: CASSLDGSYGYTF.

The chain couples TRBV5-1 to TRBJ1-4; TRBD1 matches at 8 bases. CDR3 length: 17 residues. Germline CDR1 and CDR2: SGHRS and YFSETQ. V was clipped by 0 bases and J by 2 bases; unmatched bases: 6. Written as DNA, the CDR3 is TGCGCCAGCAGCTTGGCTGCAGGGGGCAGCACTAATGAAAAACTGTTTTTT. Protein sequence: CASSLAAGGSTNEKLFF.

This clonotype came up a few times. This chain joins TRBV6-2 or TRBV6-3 and TRBJ2-3, with 10 bases matching TRBD2. The CDR3 has 14 residues. With V trimmed by 7 bases and J by 7 bases, 8 bases remained unmatched. In germline, CDR1 is MNHEY, CDR2 SVGEGT. Here the CDR3 reads CASMRAGGPYTQYF. The DNA of the CDR3 is TGTGCCAGCATGAGAGCGGGGGGGCCGTATACGCAGTATTTT.

This clonotype was picked up many times. J is TRBJ2-5 and V is TRBV9; D may be TRBD2 (6 bases). Between the trimmed V and J ends, which lost 3 bases and 1 base, there was a span of 13 bases. In germline, CDR1 is SGDLS, CDR2 YYNGEE. This CDR3 is built from 15 residues. The CDR3, as DNA: TGTGCCAGCAGCGCCCTGGGCGGGGCCCAAGAGACCCAGTACTTC. It codes for CASSALGGAQETQYF.

This clonotype was recorded at least ten times. V is TRBV6-2 or TRBV6-3 and J is TRBJ1-1; perhaps TRBD1 as D (6 bases). The CDR3 totals 18 residues. The V gene's germline CDR1 is MNHEY and CDR2 SVGEGT. Trimming left V 0 bases short and J 4 bases short, with 21 bases between. The CDR3 sequence is CASSYSAWGGEGGTEAFF. The CDR3 bases are TGTGCCAGCAGTTACTCGGCGTGGGGGGGCGAAGGAGGCACTGAAGCTTTCTTT.

This clonotype was counted at least ten times. This CDR3 reads CASSNGGQEYEKLFF. CDR3 coding DNA: TGTGCCAGCTCCAACGGGGGGCAGGAATATGAAAAACTGTTTTTT. The rearrangement uses TRBV12-3 or TRBV12-4 and TRBJ1-4; possible D gene TRBD1, 6 bases. The V end lost 8 bases, the J end lost 6 bases, and 19 bases lay between the germline ends. CDR3 length: 15 residues.

V gene TRBV7-2 combines with J gene TRBJ1-5; D call uncertain. The CDR3 runs to 13 residues. The germline gives CDR1 SGHTA, CDR2 FQGNSA. Trimming removed 8 bases at V and 8 bases at J, with 16 bases between. Written as DNA, the CDR3 is TGTGCCAGCGGAGCGTCTCGCTTGGAGCCCCAGCATTTT. Its translation is CASGASRLEPQHF.

This clonotype appeared many times. The chain combines TRBV2 with TRBJ2-2; a weak D match, TRBD2 (5 bases). The CDR3 has 14 residues. The V gene's germline CDR1 is SNHLY and CDR2 FYNNEI. V shed 8 bases and J shed 4 bases, with 14 bases lying between them. CDR3 region: CASGRMAGTGELFF. For the CDR3, the DNA is TGTGCCAGCGGGCGGATGGCGGGCACCGGGGAGCTGTTTTTT.

The sample holds a few counts of this clonotype. This sequence joins TRBV12-5 and TRBJ1-1; D not certain. Trimming left V 3 bases short and J 7 bases short, with 9 bases between. Germline loops: CDR1 LGHNT, CDR2 FRNRAP. The CDR3 spans 12 residues. CDR3 residues: CASGLFANEAFF. DNA of the CDR3: TGTGCTAGTGGTTTATTCGCAAATGAAGCTTTCTTT.

This clonotype was seen a handful of times. The rearrangement joins TRBV4-1 to TRBJ2-1, with a tentative D call TRBD1 (5 bases). Trimming pared 4 bases from V and 5 bases from J, leaving 18 bases between. The CDR3 consists of 16 residues. CDR1 is MGHRA and CDR2 is YSYEKL in the germline V gene. CDR3 amino acids: CASSPPRDSLDNEQFF. The CDR3 bases are TGCGCCAGCAGCCCCCCCAGGGATAGTTTAGACAATGAGCAGTTCTTC.

The sample holds many counts of this clonotype. This chain connects TRBV28 to TRBJ1-5; the D is unclear. Germline CDR1 MDHEN, CDR2 SYDVKM. The ends were cut back, 6 bases at V and 5 bases at J, with 11 bases in the middle. The CDR3 contains 13 residues. The DNA for the CDR3 is TGTGCCAGCAGCTTAACGACTTATCAGCCCCAGCATTTT. Encoded protein: CASSLTTYQPQHF. Together with reference TRBV28 and TRBJ1-5, the CDR3 gives the full variable domain: DVKVTQSSRYLVKRTGEKVFLECVQDMDHENMFWYRQDPGLGLRLIYFSYDVKMKEKGDIPEGYSVSREKKERFSLILESASTNQTSMYLCASSLTTYQPQHFGDGTRLSIL.

V gene TRBV12-3 or TRBV12-4 combines with J gene TRBJ2-1, with 8 bases identical to TRBD2. The CDR3 length is 16 residues. Trimming removed 6 bases from V and 2 bases from J; junction bases left unmatched: 9. CDR3 nucleotides: TGTGCCAGCAGCCTCCTCGGGCGGGAGGCCTACAATGAGCAGTTCTTC. Amino acid sequence: CASSLLGREAYNEQFF.

In its sample, this clonotype was seen many times. A read error may account for a junction end that differs from germline. V and J are TRBV20-1 and TRBJ2-3; a weak D match, TRBD2 (5 bases). Looked up from germline, CDR1 is DFQATT and CDR2 is SNEGSKA (reference sequence). The CDR3 sequence is 11 residues long. Here the CDR3 DNA reads TGCAGTGCTAGGGACTTGGATACGCAGTGTTTT. Translating it yields CSARDLDTQCF.

This clonotype was picked up many times. This chain links TRBV2 with TRBJ1-5; D not certain. From germline, CDR1 is SNHLY and CDR2 FYNNEI. This CDR3 has 14 amino acids. V was cut by 4 bases and J by 5 bases, with 12 bases left in between. The CDR3 reads CASSGPLPHQPQHF. In DNA form, the CDR3 reads TGTGCCAGCAGTGGGCCTTTACCCCATCAGCCCCAGCATTTT.

This clonotype was recorded many times. The chain combines TRBV12-3 or TRBV12-4 with TRBJ2-4; TRBD2 matches at 12 bases. Germline trimming cut 5 bases from V and 9 bases from J; bases unmatched to any gene: 8. This CDR3 has 15 amino acids. The CDR3 sequence is CASSVTSGSRGIQYF. The CDR3 DNA reads TGTGCCAGCAGTGTGACTAGCGGGAGTAGGGGCATTCAGTACTTC.

This clonotype was found many times. The chain is built from TRBV29-1 and TRBJ1-2, with D hard to call. Germline CDR1 reads SQVTM; CDR2 reads ANQGSEA. The V end was cut by 0 bases, the J end by 2 bases, with 7 bases between. This CDR3 has 13 amino acids. CDR3 bases: TGCAGCGTTGAAGATGGCAGAAACTATGGCTACACCTTC. It translates to CSVEDGRNYGYTF.